This T cell receptor beta chain was obtained from a study of blood T cells in healthy people across ages. Each donor supplied approximately 10 milliliters of peripheral blood. General study results and limits: Not knowing donor CMV status may have confounded expanded clonotype changes. Researchers said unsorted PBMCs prevented a conclusive naive versus antigen-experienced comparison. Long-lived donors exceeded aged donors in naive CD4+ cells and diversity.

In the case of this clonotype: Its antigen is not known.

A second PCR, run for about 6 to 11 cycles, used a sample-barcoded 5' primer plus a J-beta primer mix. TCRdb recomputed calls from the 5' RACE reads with MiXCR, one row per CDR3 protein. This table holds 1.5 million to 2 million distinct CDR3 sequences, 35% to 50% found once. V lost 4 bases, J lost 6 bases, and 9 bases stayed unmatched. The CDR3 runs 13 residues. Per germline, CDR1 GTSNPN and CDR2 SVGIG (reference sequence). The sequenced material came from blood. The J gene is TRBJ2-7, the V gene TRBV30; 7 bases agree with TRBD2. The sequence derives from a human donor in good health. In nucleotides, the CDR3 is TGTGCCTGGACGGTGGGGCCGGGGGGCGAGCAGTACTTC. It is translated as CAWTVGPGGEQYF.